These 17 T cell receptor beta chains came from one sample sequenced in a study of T cells after yellow fever vaccination. TCRdb called the 5' RACE reads again in MiXCR, with one record for every CDR3 protein. The sample carries fewer than 350,000 distinct CDR3 sequences, around 4.3% recorded once. Sequencing used PBMCs, obtained 15 days after the yellow fever booster vaccination. All receptors derive from a man between 18 and 35 years old who received the YFV17D yellow fever vaccine.

The chain has TRBV7-9 and TRBJ2-2, with 7 bases aligning to TRBD1. Unmatched junction bases numbered 19, after V lost 5 bases and J lost 7 bases. This CDR3 region has 18 residues. CDR1 and CDR2 (germline): SEHNR, FQNEAQ (reference sequence). CDR3 nucleotide sequence: TGTGCCAGCAGCCACGGGACAGCCCGCAGTCCGACTGACGGGGAGCTGTTTTTT. This translates into CASSHGTARSPTDGELFF.

This clonotype was counted a few times. V usage is TRBV20-1 and J usage is TRBJ2-5; 13 bases line up with TRBD2. The CDR3 consists of 16 residues. V lost 3 bases and J lost 1; bases outside the gene matches: 5. Germline CDR1 and CDR2: DFQATT and SNEGSKA (reference sequence). The CDR3 is CSARGLAGYSQETQYF. The CDR3 DNA reads TGCAGTGCTAGGGGACTAGCGGGATACTCCCAAGAGACCCAGTACTTC.

This clonotype has more than one count but fewer than ten. This chain uses TRBV20-1 with TRBJ2-2; tentative D call: TRBD2 (5 bases). Trimming shortened V by 1 base and J by 7 bases, and 16 bases separated the two germline ends. This CDR3 has 15 amino acids. The V gene's germline CDR1 is DFQATT and CDR2 SNEGSKA (reference sequence). The CDR3 loop is CSARGQTGVDGELFF. CDR3 in DNA: TGCAGTGCTAGAGGTCAGACCGGGGTGGACGGGGAGCTGTTTTTT.

This clonotype was observed at least ten times. The genes are TRBV24-1 and TRBJ2-3; D might be TRBD1 (5 bases). Germline V lookup: CDR1 KGHDR, CDR2 SFDVKD. This CDR3 comprises 15 residues. V was cut by 3 bases and J by 3 bases, with 12 bases left in between. The CDR3 loop is CATSDIQGWTDTQYF. DNA of the CDR3: TGTGCCACCAGTGATATCCAGGGTTGGACAGATACGCAGTATTTT.

V and J are TRBV20-1 and TRBJ2-6; no reliable D call. Germline V CDR1 and CDR2: DFQATT, SNEGSKA (reference sequence). The V end lost 3 bases, the J end lost 2 bases, and 14 bases lay between the germline ends. The CDR3 spans 16 residues. The CDR3, as DNA: TGCAGTGCTAGTACCCGGGTACACACTGGGGCCAACGTCCTGACTTTC. This sequence encodes CSASTRVHTGANVLTF.

This clonotype was counted between two and nine times. The V and J genes are TRBV3-1 and TRBJ1-1; 7 nucleotides match TRBD1. J lost 7 bases, V lost 1 base, and 3 bases had no gene match. Germline CDR1 and CDR2: LGHDT and YNNKEL (reference sequence). The CDR3 consists of 13 residues. The CDR3 loop is CASSQGQGGEAFF. In DNA form, the CDR3 reads TGTGCCAGCAGCCAAGGACAGGGTGGTGAAGCTTTCTTT.

This clonotype has ten or more counts. The chain has TRBV7-9 and TRBJ1-1; 9 bases map to TRBD1. This CDR3 is 17 amino acids long. Germline CDR1 is SEHNR and CDR2 is FQNEAQ (reference sequence). The trim removed 3 bases at V and 1 base at J, leaving 9 bases unmatched. The CDR3 coding sequence is TGTGCCAGCAGCTTCCCCGGGACAGGGACTTGGAACACTGAAGCTTTCTTT. This codes for CASSFPGTGTWNTEAFF.

This clonotype was counted many times. This chain uses TRBV7-9 with TRBJ1-1; possibly TRBD1 for D (5 bases). The CDR3 spans 14 residues. V gave up 4 bases and J gave up 0 bases, with 9 bases separating them. CDR1 SEHNR and CDR2 FQNEAQ come from the germline V gene (reference sequence). CDR3 in amino acids: CASSWWGLNTEAFF. The CDR3 nucleotides are TGTGCCAGCAGCTGGTGGGGACTGAACACTGAAGCTTTCTTT.

This clonotype was seen at least ten times. The V and J genes are TRBV7-3 and TRBJ2-3; D remains ambiguous. This CDR3 comprises 14 residues. Germline CDR1 and CDR2: SGHTA and FQGTGA. The V end lost 6 bases, the J end lost 1 base, and 11 bases lay between the germline ends. CDR3 bases: TGTGCCAGCAGGATGGAGAGCGGCACAGATACGCAGTATTTT. Its translation: CASRMESGTDTQYF.

This chain connects TRBV7-2 to TRBJ1-2; tentative D call: TRBD1 (6 bases). The germline V gene has CDR1 SGHTA and CDR2 FQGNSA. The V end lost 2 bases, the J end lost 5 bases, and 21 bases lay between the germline ends. CDR3 length: 17 amino acids. CDR3 residues: CASSLWGPVVPGYGYTF. CDR3 sequence (DNA): TGTGCCAGCAGCTTATGGGGGCCGGTTGTCCCCGGTTATGGCTACACCTTC.

The chain carries TRBV12-3 or TRBV12-4 and TRBJ1-5; 7 nucleotides agree with TRBD1. Losses at the gene ends were 4 bases for V and 3 bases for J; bases not matched to a gene: 3. The CDR3 is 14 amino acids. As DNA, the CDR3 is TGTGCCAGCAGTTCGACAGGGAACAATCAGCCCCAGCATTTT. It specifies CASSSTGNNQPQHF.

This clonotype was observed many times. The genes are TRBV6-6 and TRBJ1-1; D gene ambiguous. Trimming removed 0 bases from V and 3 bases from J, with 11 bases in between. Germline V gene sequence: CDR1 MNHNY, CDR2 SVGAGI (reference sequence). This CDR3 has 15 residues. CDR3 nucleotides: TGTGCCAGCAGTTACTCTAGGGAATGGGACACTGAAGCTTTCTTT. This sequence encodes CASSYSREWDTEAFF.

This clonotype was seen repeatedly, ten times or more. The rearrangement uses TRBV6-2 or TRBV6-3 and TRBJ1-5; D call uncertain. The ends were cut back, 3 bases at V and 10 bases at J, with 19 bases in the middle. Germline V gene lookup returns CDR1 MNHEY and CDR2 SVGEGT. The CDR3 sequence is 15 residues long. CDR3 sequence: CASSYDRARELPQHF. CDR3 sequence (DNA): TGTGCCAGCAGTTATGACCGGGCAAGGGAACTACCCCAGCATTTT.

This clonotype showed up many times. The rearrangement joins TRBV7-6 to TRBJ2-5; D possibly corresponds to TRBD1 (6 bases). V lost 1 base and J lost 5, with 17 bases in between. The CDR3 extends over 16 amino acids. Germline V gene lookup returns CDR1 SGHVS and CDR2 FNYEAQ. CDR3 DNA: TGTGCCAGCAGCTTAGGAGGGACACCTGGCTGGGAGACCCAGTACTTC. Amino acids: CASSLGGTPGWETQYF.

V and J are TRBV11-3 and TRBJ1-1; D not resolved. The CDR3 has 16 amino acids. Germline V lookup: CDR1 SGHNT, CDR2 YENEEA. Trimming cost V 0 bases and J 1 base, with 12 bases left between them. CDR3 loop: CASSLDYGGSNTEAFF. CDR3 in DNA: TGTGCCAGCAGCTTAGATTACGGAGGTTCGAACACTGAAGCTTTCTTT.

This clonotype was detected ten times or more. The rearrangement uses TRBV18 and TRBJ2-7, with 8 bases aligning to TRBD2. The length of the CDR3 is 14 residues. Trimming took 3 bases from V and 2 from J; bases not matched to a gene: 3. Germline CDR1 is KGHSH and CDR2 is LQKENI. The CDR3 sequence: CASSPGLETYEQYF. CDR3 DNA sequence: TGTGCCAGCTCACCGGGACTAGAGACCTACGAGCAGTACTTC.

The chain joins TRBV10-2 to TRBJ2-3; 8 bases are shared with TRBD2. The CDR3 runs to 18 residues. Losses at the gene ends were 2 bases for V and 2 bases for J; bases not matched to a gene: 12. In germline, CDR1 is WSHSY, CDR2 SAAADI. The CDR3 nucleotides are TGCGCCAGCAGTGAGCCGACGCGGGGAGCGGGGGTCACAGATACGCAGTATTTT. It is translated as CASSEPTRGAGVTDTQYF.